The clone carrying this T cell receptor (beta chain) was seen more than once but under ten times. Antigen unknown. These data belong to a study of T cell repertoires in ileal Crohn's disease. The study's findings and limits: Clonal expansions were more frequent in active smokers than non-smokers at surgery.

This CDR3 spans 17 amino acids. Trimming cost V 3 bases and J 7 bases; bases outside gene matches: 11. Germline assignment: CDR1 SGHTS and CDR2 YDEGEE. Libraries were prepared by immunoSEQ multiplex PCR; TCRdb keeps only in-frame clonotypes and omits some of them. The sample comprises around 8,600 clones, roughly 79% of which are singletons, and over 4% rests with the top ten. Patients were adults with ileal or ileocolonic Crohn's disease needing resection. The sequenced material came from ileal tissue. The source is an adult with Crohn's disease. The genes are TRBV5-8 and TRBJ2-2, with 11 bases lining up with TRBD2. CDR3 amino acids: CASSSQLAGAGGGELFF. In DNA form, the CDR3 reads TGTGCCAGCAGCTCACAACTAGCGGGAGCTGGTGGCGGGGAGCTGTTTTTT.